This passage covers 28 T cell receptor beta chains from one sample sequenced in a study of beta chain features in type 1 diabetes. Findings and caveats of the study: TCRB CDR3 length was moderately but significantly reduced in all four CD4+ subsets of Type 1 diabetes patients.

Since all of the isolated RNA was reverse transcribed, expressed TCRB transcripts were what got sequenced. Only in-frame clones appear in the TCRdb table, and some are missing; sequencing was by immunoSEQ multiplex PCR. Among over 600,000 clones listed, around 11% were seen once. No antigen has been identified for these receptors. Sequenced: naive CD4+ T cells from blood. These receptors were collected from a man aged 30 to 45 with type 1 diabetes.

In this sample, this clone turned up a few times. The chain has TRBV20-1 and TRBJ2-1; no firm D call. The V gene lost 2 bases and the J gene lost 10 bases, with 9 bases spanning the gap. Germline lookup yields CDR1 DFQATT and CDR2 SNEGSKA (reference sequence). This CDR3 is built from 11 residues. The CDR3 is CSARFLAEQFF. The CDR3 nucleotides are TGCAGTGCTAGATTCCTCGCCGAGCAGTTCTTC.

A few counts support this clone. The V call is TRBV28, the J call TRBJ2-7, with D hard to call. V was shortened by 5 bases and J by 3 bases, with 5 bases between the two germline ends. The CDR3 length is 11 residues. Per the germline V gene, CDR1 is MDHEN and CDR2 is SYDVKM. In DNA form, the CDR3 reads TGTGCCAGCAGTGCGTACTACGAGCAGTACTTC. This translates into CASSAYYEQYF.

This CDR3 is CASGTYQETQYF. Here the CDR3 DNA reads TGTGCCAGCGGCACATACCAAGAGACCCAGTACTTC. The rearrangement links TRBV7-2 to TRBJ2-5; D gene unclear. The ends were cut back, 8 bases at V and 0 bases at J, with 7 bases in the middle. Germline V gene data show CDR1 as SGHTA and CDR2 as FQGNSA. The CDR3 extends over 12 amino acids.

The gene calls are TRBV30 and TRBJ1-5; TRBD1 aligns across 8 bases. The CDR3 extends over 15 amino acids. Trimming took 3 bases from V and 3 from J; bases not matched to a gene: 7. The germline V gene encodes CDR1 GTSNPN and CDR2 SVGIG (reference sequence). CDR3 bases: TGTGCCTGGAGCTTAGGGACAGGCATCAATCAGCCCCAGCATTTT. The encoded protein is CAWSLGTGINQPQHF.

V gene TRBV6-1 combines with J gene TRBJ2-7; D is ambiguous. The germline V and J ends were trimmed by 1 base and 4 bases, with 5 bases remaining between them. The CDR3 contains 12 residues. CDR1 MNHNS and CDR2 SASEGT come from the germline V gene. CDR3 nucleotide sequence: TGTGCCAGCAGTGAAGAGGGTTACGAGCAGTACTTC. Protein product: CASSEEGYEQYF.

This clone has only a few counts. The chain combines TRBV18 with TRBJ2-3; 8 nucleotides align to TRBD1. The CDR3 is 13 amino acids. The trim removed 6 bases at V and 5 bases at J, leaving 4 bases unmatched. From germline, CDR1 is KGHSH and CDR2 LQKENI. CDR3 sequence: CASSQGAEDTQYF. As DNA, the CDR3 is TGTGCCAGCTCGCAGGGGGCCGAAGATACGCAGTATTTT.

V usage is TRBV29-1 and J usage is TRBJ1-4; D is uncertain. The germline V gene encodes CDR1 SQVTM and CDR2 ANQGSEA. V lost 6 bases and J 7 bases, leaving 15 bases between the germline ends. The CDR3 covers 13 residues. The CDR3, as DNA: TGCAGCGTCCTGGCGGGAAGGGTTGAAAAACTGTTTTTT. Translating gives CSVLAGRVEKLFF.

This chain connects TRBV7-2 to TRBJ1-2; a possible D gene is TRBD1 (5 bases). Trimming took 9 bases from V and 2 from J, leaving 16 bases between them. The germline gives CDR1 SGHTA, CDR2 FQGNSA. The CDR3 covers 14 residues. The CDR3 here is CASEPYGTNYGYTF. CDR3 nucleotide sequence: TGTGCCAGTGAACCTTACGGGACGAACTATGGCTACACCTTC.

This rearrangement joins TRBV4-2 to TRBJ1-2; 8 bases fit TRBD1. The germline CDR1 and CDR2 sequences are LGHNA and YNFKEQ. V gave up 4 bases and J gave up 3 bases; unmatched junction bases: 13. There are 17 residues in the CDR3. CDR3 DNA: TGTGCCAGCAGCCTCACAAGAAACGACAGGGGACACTATGGCTACACCTTC. This codes for CASSLTRNDRGHYGYTF.

This clone was counted between two and nine times. The chain combines TRBV7-2 with TRBJ2-1, with 7 bases identical to TRBD2. The length of the CDR3 is 16 residues. V was pared by 3 bases and J by 0 bases, with 5 bases of the junction left unmatched. Germline CDR1 SGHTA, CDR2 FQGNSA. CDR3 loop: CASSFAGLSSYNEQFF. In nucleotides, the CDR3 is TGTGCCAGCAGCTTCGCGGGACTAAGCTCCTACAATGAGCAGTTCTTC.

This clone has a handful of counts. J is TRBJ2-1 and V is TRBV6-5; D call uncertain. The V gene's germline CDR1 is MNHEY and CDR2 SVGAGI. V was trimmed by 7 bases and J by 9 bases, leaving 19 bases between them. The CDR3 extends over 14 amino acids. The CDR3 reads CASTQRVGAAEQFF. The CDR3 region has the DNA TGTGCCAGCACCCAGCGTGTAGGAGCAGCTGAGCAGTTCTTC.

This clone was seen a handful of times. J is TRBJ1-1 and V is TRBV5-6, with a weak D call TRBD1 (6 bases). V was cut by 4 bases and J by 4 bases, with 23 bases left in between. Germline assignment: CDR1 SGHDT and CDR2 YYEEEE. This CDR3 comprises 17 residues. CDR3 DNA sequence: TGTGCCAGCAGCCCGGTTGGAGGACAGCCTGTCAGCACTGAAGCTTTCTTT. Protein product: CASSPVGGQPVSTEAFF.

The genes are TRBV5-1 and TRBJ2-7; 7 nucleotides agree with TRBD2. The germline V gene has CDR1 SGHRS and CDR2 YFSETQ. Trimming cost V 1 base and J 3 bases; bases outside gene matches: 1. The CDR3 has 13 amino acids. The CDR3 nucleotides are TGCGCCAGCAGCTTGAGGGAGGGCTACGAGCAGTACTTC. It translates to CASSLREGYEQYF.

This clone was seen more than once but under ten times. The same CDR3 arises from other DNA sequences in this sample as well. The chain recombines TRBV5-1 with TRBJ1-5; tentative D call: TRBD1 (5 bases). Between the trimmed V and J ends, which lost 3 bases and 3 bases, there was a span of 7 bases. The germline CDR1 and CDR2 sequences are SGHRS and YFSETQ. The CDR3 consists of 13 residues. CDR3 residues: CASSSGDNQPQHF. The CDR3 DNA follows: TGCGCCAGCAGCTCGGGGGACAATCAGCCCCAGCATTTT.

V and J are TRBV2 and TRBJ1-2; D is perhaps TRBD1 (5 bases). The CDR3 has 13 amino acids. Germline lookup yields CDR1 SNHLY and CDR2 FYNNEI. Deletions cut 5 bases from V and 11 bases from J, with 18 bases between. The DNA for the CDR3 is TGTGCCAGCAGTACGGGCGGGACGGCGGAATACACCTTC. The encoded protein is CASSTGGTAEYTF.

This chain links TRBV5-6 with TRBJ2-6; D gene ambiguous. The ends were cut back, 3 bases at V and 4 bases at J, with 2 bases in the middle. The CDR3 contains 12 residues. In germline, CDR1 is SGHDT, CDR2 YYEEEE. CDR3 DNA sequence: TGTGCCAGCAGCTCCGGGGCCAACGTCCTGACTTTC. Encoded protein: CASSSGANVLTF.

The chain links TRBV30 to TRBJ1-2; no clear D. The V and J ends lost 2 bases and 2 bases respectively, with 15 bases between them. Germline lookup yields CDR1 GTSNPN and CDR2 SVGIG (reference sequence). The CDR3 runs to 15 residues. CDR3 amino acids: CAWSLGTQANYGYTF. For the CDR3, the DNA is TGTGCCTGGAGTTTGGGAACTCAAGCAAACTATGGCTACACCTTC.

The rearrangement links TRBV11-3 to TRBJ2-2; 9 nucleotides match TRBD1. This CDR3 contains 15 residues. Germline assignment: CDR1 SGHNT and CDR2 YENEEA. V gave up 5 bases and J gave up 6 bases; unmatched junction bases: 7. The CDR3 region is CASSDRGRGAGELFF. The CDR3 region has the DNA TGTGCCAGCAGCGACAGGGGGAGAGGGGCCGGGGAGCTGTTTTTT.

There are a few counts of this clone. The V and J genes are TRBV7-9 and TRBJ2-5; D possibly matches TRBD1 or TRBD2 (6 bases each). The CDR3 extends over 13 amino acids. The V and J ends lost 3 bases and 5 bases respectively, with 10 bases between them. Germline lookup yields CDR1 SEHNR and CDR2 FQNEAQ (reference sequence). The DNA of the CDR3 is TGTGCCAGCAGCTTCCGGGGGCCGGAGACCCAGTACTTC. Translation gives CASSFRGPETQYF.

As regards this clone: Distinct nucleotide sequences in the sample also encode this CDR3. The chain carries TRBV15 and TRBJ2-5; the match to TRBD2 covers 11 bases. The ends lost 5 bases at V and 5 bases at J; junction bases unmatched: 7. The germline V gene has CDR1 LNHNV and CDR2 YYDKDF (reference sequence). This CDR3 contains 15 residues. The CDR3 reads CATSRVAGGPETQYF. DNA for the CDR3: TGTGCCACCAGCCGTGTAGCGGGGGGGCCGGAGACCCAGTACTTC.

CDR3 in amino acids: CASNTQGQETQYF. Written as DNA, the CDR3 is TGTGCCAGCAACACACAGGGGCAAGAGACCCAGTACTTC. The J gene is TRBJ2-5, the V gene TRBV2; TRBD1 matches at 7 bases. The CDR3 covers 13 residues. J gave up 2 bases and V 7 bases, and 4 bases lay outside the gene matches. CDR1 and CDR2 (germline): SNHLY, FYNNEI. Full variable domain (remainder filled in from reference TRBV2 and TRBJ2-5): EPEVTQTPSHQVTQMGQEVILRCVPISNHLYFYWYRQILGQKVEFLVSFYNNEISEKSEIFDDQFSVERPDGSNFTLKIRSTKLEDSAMYFCASNTQGQETQYFGPGTRLLVL.

The gene calls are TRBV18 and TRBJ2-7; 9 bases agree with TRBD1. The CDR3 has 16 amino acids. CDR1 and CDR2 (germline): KGHSH, LQKENI. Trimming took 0 bases from V and 1 from J; bases not matched to a gene: 4. The CDR3 DNA is TGTGCCAGCTCACCACCCACGGGACAGGGATCCTACGAGCAGTACTTC. Its protein product is CASSPPTGQGSYEQYF.

This chain joins TRBV28 and TRBJ2-3; TRBD2 matches at 10 bases. Looked up from germline, CDR1 is MDHEN and CDR2 is SYDVKM. With 5 bases clipped from V and 1 base from J, the junction kept 3 bases outside the gene matches. CDR3 length: 15 amino acids. The CDR3 reads CASSPGTSGTDTQYF. As DNA, the CDR3 is TGTGCCAGCAGTCCCGGGACTAGCGGCACAGATACGCAGTATTTT.

The chain employs TRBV19 and TRBJ1-4; 8 bases align to TRBD1. This CDR3 contains 15 residues. Trimming at V came to 4 bases and at J to 4 bases, leaving 5 bases not matched to a gene. CDR1 is LNHDA, CDR2 SQIVND, per germline (reference sequence). CDR3 nucleotides: TGTGCCAGTAGTAGGGGGACAGGCGTTAATGAAAAACTGTTTTTT. Translating it yields CASSRGTGVNEKLFF.

The rearrangement links TRBV30 to TRBJ1-6; TRBD1 is a possible D gene (6 bases). Germline V CDR1 and CDR2: GTSNPN, SVGIG (reference sequence). CDR3 length: 13 amino acids. Trimming took 5 bases from V and 7 from J, leaving 12 bases between them. CDR3 region: CAWVGGPNSPLHF. The CDR3 nucleotides read TGTGCCTGGGTAGGGGGTCCAAATTCACCCCTCCACTTT.

The chain links TRBV25-1 to TRBJ2-5, with TRBD2 identical over 7 bases. CDR1 is MGHDK, CDR2 SYGVNS, per germline. V lost 9 bases and J lost 5; bases outside the gene matches: 18. This CDR3 spans 16 amino acids. CDR3: CARGILPGLESETQYF. CDR3 nucleotide sequence: TGTGCCAGAGGTATCTTACCAGGACTAGAAAGTGAGACCCAGTACTTC.

About this clone: Other nucleotide sequences from this sample produce the same CDR3. The rearrangement links TRBV10-3 to TRBJ2-2, with 8 bases lining up with TRBD1. Germline values: CDR1 ENHRY, CDR2 SYGVKD. The CDR3 is 14 residues long. Trimming cost V 7 bases and J 3 bases; bases outside gene matches: 4. The CDR3: CAIKGQGDTGELFF. CDR3 DNA sequence: TGTGCCATCAAAGGACAGGGAGACACCGGGGAGCTGTTTTTT.

This chain uses TRBV4-3 with TRBJ2-7; tentatively, D is TRBD1 (6 bases). With 0 bases removed from V and 5 bases from J, the gap between germline ends came to 11 bases. CDR3 length equals 14 residues. Germline V gives CDR1 LGHNA, CDR2 YSLEER. The DNA for the CDR3 is TGCGCCAGCAGCCAAGAAGGGGGACCCCACGAGCAGTACTTC. It codes for CASSQEGGPHEQYF.